The clone carrying this TCR beta chain has only a few counts. The data were obtained in a study of blood T cell repertoires in COVID-19. This CDR3 region has 13 residues. Germline assignment: CDR1 SGHDN and CDR2 FVKESK. The V and J ends lost 4 bases and 8 bases respectively, with 14 bases between them. Clones were sequenced by immunoSEQ multiplex PCR, and TCRdb holds only the in-frame ones, with some missing. The table has more than 85,000 clones, roughly 82% seen once; the top ten hold about 25%. The sequencing sample was made of peripheral blood. This receptor was taken from a man between 60 and 75 years old with acute or convalescent COVID-19. The rearrangement links TRBV14 to TRBJ2-5, with D possibly matching TRBD1 (5 bases). The CDR3 nucleotides read TGTGCCAGCAGCCCGTTCCTAGGGGATACCCAGTACTTC. Amino acids: CASSPFLGDTQYF.